The 21 T cell receptor beta chains below all came from one sample that was sequenced in a study of T cell responses to AZD1222 COVID-19 vaccine. This table comes from immunoSEQ multiplex PCR, and its TCRdb copy is limited to in-frame clones, with some not included. Here the sample spans about 100,000 clones, about 83% being singletons. This sample comprised peripheral blood, obtained on day 0 of AZD1222 vaccination. These receptors were collected from an adult in good health.

The chain has TRBV19 and TRBJ2-3, with D hard to call. This CDR3 comprises 13 residues. The germline CDR1 and CDR2 sequences are LNHDA and SQIVND (reference sequence). V was cut by 3 bases and J by 3 bases, with 7 bases left in between. CDR3 coding DNA: TGTGCCAGTAGTATCCCACAGACAGATACGCAGTATTTT. Protein sequence: CASSIPQTDTQYF.

This clone was seen only a few times. The chain joins TRBV27 to TRBJ1-1; 8 bases line up with TRBD1. V lost 8 bases to trimming and J lost 0 bases; unmatched junction nucleotides: 20. Germline V gene lookup returns CDR1 MNHEY and CDR2 SMNVEV (reference sequence). The CDR3 totals 19 residues. CDR3 in DNA: TGTGCCAGCGGACGCATGACCGGGACAGGCGCAGTCTTGAACACTGAAGCTTTCTTT. It translates to CASGRMTGTGAVLNTEAFF.

In this sample, this clone turned up once. The CDR3: CASSEVSGSEYTGELFF. The CDR3 region has the DNA TGTGCCAGCTCCGAGGTTTCAGGGAGTGAGTACACCGGGGAGCTGTTTTTT. The rearrangement joins TRBV18 to TRBJ2-2; D may correspond to TRBD1 or TRBD2 (5 bases each). V was clipped by 6 bases and J by 3 bases, with 20 bases between them. Germline loops: CDR1 KGHSH, CDR2 LQKENI. The CDR3 sequence is 17 residues long.

The chain has TRBV7-8 and TRBJ2-7, with 9 bases identical to TRBD1. The CDR3 extends over 16 amino acids. V lost 5 bases and J lost 5; bases outside the gene matches: 13. Germline values: CDR1 SGHVS, CDR2 FQNEAQ. CDR3 protein: CASSPRVGQGLNEQYF. The DNA for the CDR3 is TGTGCCAGCAGCCCCCGCGTTGGACAGGGGCTAAACGAGCAGTACTTC.

This chain uses TRBV5-1 with TRBJ1-2; TRBD1 matches at 7 bases. The CDR3 covers 13 residues. The ends lost 8 bases at V and 0 bases at J; junction bases unmatched: 4. CDR1 is SGHRS and CDR2 is YFSETQ in the germline V gene. DNA of the CDR3: TGCGCCAGTCGGGACAGTTCTAACTATGGCTACACCTTC. Protein: CASRDSSNYGYTF.

This clone was picked up one time. This chain joins TRBV12-3 or TRBV12-4 and TRBJ1-6, with D possibly being TRBD1 (6 bases). CDR3 length: 13 residues. Between the trimmed V and J ends, which lost 5 bases and 10 bases, there was a span of 12 bases. In DNA, the CDR3 is TGTGCCAGCAGTATACTGGACAGCTCACCCCTCCACTTT. Its protein product is CASSILDSSPLHF.

V and J are TRBV6-8 and TRBJ2-7; D is unclear. Germline CDR1 MNHGY, CDR2 SAAAGT. V lost 2 bases to trimming and J lost 0 bases, with 14 bases between them. The CDR3 runs 16 residues. The DNA of the CDR3 is TGTGCCAGCAGTTACCCCGAACGGACGAGCTCCTACGAGCAGTACTTC. Its protein is CASSYPERTSSYEQYF.

The chain is built from TRBV30 and TRBJ2-2; no clear D. The CDR3 consists of 13 residues. The germline gives CDR1 GTSNPN, CDR2 SVGIG (reference sequence). Trimming took 2 bases from V and 5 from J, leaving 9 bases between them. CDR3 loop: CAWSRLQTGELFF. The CDR3 DNA is TGTGCCTGGAGTCGTCTCCAGACCGGGGAGCTGTTTTTT.

V gene TRBV30 combines with J gene TRBJ1-4; the D gene is possibly TRBD1 (5 bases). This CDR3 has 15 amino acids. The germline V gene encodes CDR1 GTSNPN and CDR2 SVGIG (reference sequence). The V and J ends lost 1 base and 0 bases respectively, with 9 bases between them. This CDR3 is CAWSGKTATNEKLFF. Here the CDR3 DNA reads TGTGCCTGGAGTGGAAAGACAGCAACTAATGAAAAACTGTTTTTT.

The chain carries TRBV7-9 and TRBJ2-7; TRBD1 is a possible D gene (6 bases). Trimming removed 5 bases from V and 2 bases from J, with 10 bases in between. The CDR3 length is 13 residues. The germline CDR1 and CDR2 sequences are SEHNR and FQNEAQ (reference sequence). CDR3: CASSGGRAYEQYF. CDR3 bases: TGTGCCAGCAGCGGGGGCAGGGCCTACGAGCAGTACTTC. Complete variable domain (other parts from reference TRBV7-9 and TRBJ2-7): DTGVSQNPRHKITKRGQNVTFRCDPISEHNRLYWYRQTLGQGPEFLTYFQNEAQLEKSRLLSDRFSAERPKGSFSTLEIQRTEQGDSAMYLCASSGGRAYEQYFGPGTRLTVT.

The genes are TRBV29-1 and TRBJ2-1; TRBD1 matches 7 bases. After removal of 4 bases from V and 0 bases from J, the junction contained 6 bases not matched to a gene. The CDR3 consists of 15 residues. Germline V gene data show CDR1 as SQVTM and CDR2 as ANQGSEA. In DNA, the CDR3 is TGCAGCGTTGTAAAGGACAGGAGCTCCTACAATGAGCAGTTCTTC. Residues: CSVVKDRSSYNEQFF.

This chain's CDR3 is CASSWAGGQNTEAFF. The DNA of the CDR3 is TGTGCCAGCAGTTGGGCGGGGGGCCAGAACACTGAAGCTTTCTTT. The gene calls are TRBV2 and TRBJ1-1; possible D gene TRBD1, 6 bases. The germline V and J ends were trimmed by 5 bases and 1 base, with 14 bases remaining between them. CDR1 and CDR2 from the germline V gene are SNHLY and FYNNEI. CDR3 size: 15 residues.

With respect to this clone: Compared with germline, one end of the junction differs, possibly owing to a read error. Other DNA sequences within the sample encode an identical CDR3. The CDR3 region is CASSQDRGMSGANVLTF. The CDR3 bases are TGCGCCAGCAGCCAAGATCGCGGGATGTCTGGGGCCAACGTTCTGACTTTC. The chain recombines TRBV4-3 with TRBJ2-6, with D perhaps TRBD2 (6 bases). Germline V gene sequence: CDR1 LGHNA, CDR2 YSLEER. The CDR3 has 17 residues.

The chain uses TRBV11-2 and TRBJ2-7, with D unclear. Germline CDR1 reads SGHAT; CDR2 reads FQNNGV. The CDR3 covers 11 residues. The ends were cut back, 5 bases at V and 2 bases at J, with 4 bases in the middle. For the CDR3, the DNA is TGTGCCAGCAGCCCAGCCTACGAGCAGTACTTC. This translates into CASSPAYEQYF.

The chain couples TRBV6-2 or TRBV6-3 to TRBJ1-2, with TRBD1 as a possible D gene (5 bases). From germline, CDR1 is MNHEY and CDR2 SVGEGT. The germline V and J ends were trimmed by 2 bases and 2 bases, with 12 bases remaining between them. This CDR3 comprises 15 residues. The DNA of the CDR3 is TGTGCCAGCAGTTACCGGGGCAGCTTCAACTATGGCTACACCTTC. It specifies CASSYRGSFNYGYTF.

This chain connects TRBV24-1 to TRBJ2-6; D call uncertain. Trimming removed 1 base from V and 0 bases from J, with 6 bases in between. CDR3 length: 16 residues. CDR1 KGHDR and CDR2 SFDVKD come from the germline V gene. The CDR3 sequence: CATSDFRPSGANVLTF. The CDR3 DNA reads as TGTGCCACCAGTGATTTCCGGCCCTCTGGGGCCAACGTCCTGACTTTC.

The rearrangement joins TRBV6-5 to TRBJ1-6, with 12 nucleotides matching TRBD1. The germline V gene encodes CDR1 MNHEY and CDR2 SVGAGI. This CDR3 contains 15 residues. The trim removed 6 bases at V and 10 bases at J, leaving 7 bases unmatched. CDR3 region: CASRSPGTGGSPLHF. The CDR3 DNA is TGTGCCAGCAGGTCCCCCGGGACAGGGGGCTCACCCCTCCACTTT.

The chain carries TRBV9 and TRBJ1-2, with D possibly being TRBD1 (5 bases). Germline CDR1 reads SGDLS; CDR2 reads YYNGEE. The CDR3 runs to 12 residues. V was cut by 5 bases and J by 4 bases, with 9 bases left in between. The CDR3 DNA reads as TGTGCCAGCAGTATAGACAGCTATGGCTACACCTTC. Translated: CASSIDSYGYTF.

This chain uses TRBV28 with TRBJ1-4; TRBD1 might be the D (5 bases). V was pared by 2 bases and J by 7 bases, with 11 bases between. Germline V gene sequence: CDR1 MDHEN, CDR2 SYDVKM. CDR3 size: 14 residues. CDR3 nucleotides: TGTGCCAGCAGTTTAAGGGGAGGGCTTGAAAAACTGTTTTTT. Amino acid sequence: CASSLRGGLEKLFF.

This clone has a single count. The gene calls are TRBV9 and TRBJ1-4; a weak D match, TRBD1 (5 bases). Trimming stripped 0 bases from V and 0 bases from J, with 9 bases between. CDR1 and CDR2 (germline): SGDLS, YYNGEE. There are 16 residues in the CDR3. The CDR3 sequence is CASSVAGGTTNEKLFF. DNA for the CDR3: TGTGCCAGCAGCGTAGCTGGGGGGACAACTAATGAAAAACTGTTTTTT.

The J gene is TRBJ1-2, the V gene TRBV3-1 (or the pseudogene TRBV3-2); D may be TRBD1 (5 bases). The CDR3 runs 12 residues. CDR1 and CDR2 from the germline V gene are LGHDT and YNNKEL (reference sequence). Trimming took 6 bases from V and 8 from J, leaving 13 bases between them. The CDR3 reads CASSQLGAGYTF. Written as DNA, the CDR3 is TGTGCCAGCAGTCAATTAGGGGCCGGCTACACCTTC.